This T cell receptor beta chain was sequenced in a study of blood T cell repertoires in COVID-19. V was shortened by 1 base and J by 0 bases, with 16 bases between the two germline ends. CDR3 length: 18 amino acids. From germline, CDR1 is MDHEN and CDR2 SYDVKM. Adults between roughly 18 and 89 years of age took part from 20 to 25 US areas. Participant reports of clinical history set cohort assignment. Sequencing was performed with immunoSEQ multiplex PCR; in TCRdb, only in-frame clones are kept and a portion is missing. The sample includes about 430,000 clones, roughly nine tenths of them seen just once.

Sequenced: PBMCs or T cells enriched from blood (not recorded which). This rearrangement joins TRBV28 to TRBJ1-3; D is possibly TRBD1 (5 bases). The source of this sequence is a man between 25 and 39 years old who had recovered from COVID-19. CDR3 DNA: TGTGCCAGCAGTTTATATTCCCAGGGAATAACCTCTGGAAACACCATATATTTT. Translating it yields CASSLYSQGITSGNTIYF.